The rows below give T cell receptor beta chains drawn from one sample of a study of blood T cells in healthy people across ages. TCRdb re-analysed the 5' RACE reads in MiXCR, keeping a single row per CDR3 protein. Of over 600,000 distinct CDR3 sequences listed, 46% were seen once; the top ten hold over 15%. The specimen sequenced was blood. These receptors originate from an older man in good health. CDR3s include the opening cysteine and the closing phenylalanine or tryptophan.

j_call cdr3_length v_call cdr3_aa
TRBJ1-2 14 TRBV7-8 CASSLESNRGDYTF
TRBJ2-5 16 TRBV12-3/TRBV12-4 CASSLRSRAGVETQYF
TRBJ2-7 18 TRBV4-1 CASSQDPRLAGGPIEQYF
TRBJ1-4 14 TRBV5-1 CASSLGPDGEKLFF
TRBJ2-7 13 TRBV18 CASSPGEETRQYF
. 14 TRBV19 CASSHPLGTNEQYF
TRBJ2-3 15 TRBV5-1 CASSSLGFGTDTQYF
TRBJ1-5 15 TRBV12-3/TRBV12-4 CASSIDGTRNQPQHF
TRBJ1-4 14 TRBV29-1 CSVESGQGREKLFF
TRBJ2-2 22 TRBV6-1 CASRPGSSGSFSSVRGTGELFF
TRBJ2-7 17 TRBV4-2 CASSQEDGGRAENEQYF
TRBJ2-3 19 TRBV5-1 CASSKGWQGGPPRTGTQYF
TRBJ1-2 11 TRBV3-1 CASSQGISYTF
. 13 TRBV7-2 CASSSYLGETQYF
TRBJ2-3 14 TRBV7-2 CASSLADGLDTQYF
TRBJ1-5 15 TRBV7-6 CASSISQGAGQPQHF
TRBJ1-4 15 TRBV12-3/TRBV12-4 CASSLGGAFNEKLFF
TRBJ2-6 15 TRBV28 CASGLGGNGANVLTF
TRBJ2-5 14 TRBV20-1 CSARIQGRRETQYF
TRBJ2-1 12 TRBV29-1 CSVEMGSVEQFF
TRBJ2-1 16 TRBV4-2 CASSQDRGTRSNEQFF
TRBJ2-1 19 TRBV6-2/TRBV6-3 CASTLDRGLGGRAYNEQFF
TRBJ2-3 16 TRBV27 CASSFGLGALTDTQYF
TRBJ2-5 16 TRBV7-2 CASSLDVAGPYNEQYF
TRBJ2-6 16 TRBV7-9 CASSRPPGSGANVLTF
TRBJ1-3 16 TRBV7-9 CASSPLGGLRGNTIYF
TRBJ1-1 14 TRBV4-2 CASSPRRGNTEAFF
TRBJ2-1 15 TRBV3-1 CASSQDLGLHNEQFF
TRBJ2-1 13 TRBV20-1 CSARVLFQTGEFF
TRBJ2-1 16 TRBV7-3 CASSPNWASSYNEQFF
TRBJ2-3 15 TRBV27 CASSLYQGGTDTQYF
TRBJ2-1 16 TRBV20-1 CSASRRGIAGDNEQFF
TRBJ1-2 14 TRBV29-1 CSVEADRADYGYTF
TRBJ2-4 14 TRBV27 CASSPVRAKNIQYF
TRBJ2-7 16 TRBV12-5 CASGLVRSGRAVEQYF
TRBJ2-5 15 TRBV4-3 CASSQERGIGETQYF
TRBJ2-2 13 TRBV30 CAWGDDGPGELFF
TRBJ2-1 16 TRBV28 CASSSHSGRALNEQFF
TRBJ2-1 13 TRBV20-1 CSASLGARNEQFF
TRBJ1-4 14 TRBV25-1 CASSEPGANEKLFF
TRBJ1-4 15 TRBV25-1 CASSDTGFGNEKLFF
TRBJ2-1 15 TRBV30 CAWSEGLAGIHEQFF
TRBJ2-5 13 TRBV12-3/TRBV12-4 CASSTGQPETQYF
TRBJ2-5 15 TRBV24-1 CATSRTGTGTETQYF
TRBJ1-4 15 TRBV7-2 CASSSQGAANEKLFF
. 15 TRBV27 CAGSPRLAAKETQYF
TRBJ1-1 12 TRBV6-5 CASRRGACEAFF
TRBJ2-5 16 TRBV5-1 CASSSGQGGYQETQYF
TRBJ2-1 16 TRBV6-4 CASSESTSDRLNEQFF
TRBJ2-6 17 TRBV14 CASSQGWDISGANVLTF